Listed here are 26 T cell receptor beta chains from one sample, sequenced in a study of T cell responses to AZD1222 COVID-19 vaccine. Method: immunoSEQ multiplex PCR; TCRdb's copy keeps in-frame clones and lacks some. This table has about 120,000 clones, 85% to 95% appearing once. This sample comprised peripheral blood, obtained on day 0 of AZD1222 vaccination. The receptors derive from an adult in good health.

This CDR3 reads CASSPHPLAGEVGDTQYF. For the CDR3, the DNA is TGTGCCAGCAGTCCCCACCCTCTAGCGGGAGAGGTCGGAGATACGCAGTATTTT. This chain links TRBV28 with TRBJ2-3; 10 nucleotides match TRBD2. With 5 bases clipped from V and 5 bases from J, the junction kept 16 bases outside the gene matches. The germline V gene has CDR1 MDHEN and CDR2 SYDVKM. CDR3 size: 18 residues. The full variable domain, completed using reference TRBV28 and TRBJ2-3, is DVKVTQSSRYLVKRTGEKVFLECVQDMDHENMFWYRQDPGLGLRLIYFSYDVKMKEKGDIPEGYSVSREKKERFSLILESASTNQTSMYLCASSPHPLAGEVGDTQYFGPGTRLTVL.

The CDR3 nucleotides are TGTGCCAGCAGTTTGAGGGGTAGTGGCTACACCTTC. Its translation: CASSLRGSGYTF. The genes are TRBV27 and TRBJ1-2; TRBD1 is a possible D gene (5 bases). The V gene lost 3 bases and the J gene lost 7 bases, with 9 bases spanning the gap. This CDR3 has 12 residues. CDR1 is MNHEY, CDR2 SMNVEV, per germline (reference sequence).

The chain has TRBV19 and TRBJ2-2; 12 bases agree with TRBD2. Trimming removed 3 bases from V and 3 bases from J; junction bases left unmatched: 8. The CDR3 length is 18 residues. Germline values: CDR1 LNHDA, CDR2 SQIVND (reference sequence). The CDR3 DNA is TGTGCCAGTAGTATTTTGACTAGCGGGAGTTGGGACACCGGGGAGCTGTTTTTT. It codes for CASSILTSGSWDTGELFF.

The chain links TRBV6-5 to TRBJ1-1, with no clear D. The CDR3 is 12 residues long. From germline, CDR1 is MNHEY and CDR2 SVGAGI. V lost 7 bases to trimming and J lost 4 bases, with 10 bases between them. The CDR3 protein is CASTGSPTEAFF. CDR3 nucleotides: TGTGCCAGCACGGGGAGCCCCACTGAAGCTTTCTTT.

The chain has TRBV5-1 and TRBJ1-6; D may be TRBD1 (6 bases). V lost 0 bases to trimming and J lost 8 bases, with 12 bases between them. From germline, CDR1 is SGHRS and CDR2 YFSETQ. The CDR3 spans 15 residues. This chain's CDR3 is CASSLGGLRDSPLHF. CDR3 in DNA: TGCGCCAGCAGCTTGGGGGGGCTACGGGATTCACCCCTCCACTTT.

This clone was counted a single time. The chain recombines TRBV5-4 with TRBJ1-2; tentative D call: TRBD1 (5 bases). The ends were cut back, 4 bases at V and 5 bases at J, with 12 bases in the middle. This CDR3 is 13 amino acids long. The germline CDR1 and CDR2 sequences are SGHNT and YYREEE (reference sequence). CDR3 sequence reads: CASSPGPPYGYTF. The DNA for the CDR3 is TGTGCCAGCAGCCCAGGGCCCCCATATGGCTACACCTTC.

The chain combines TRBV27 with TRBJ1-1; D might be TRBD1 (5 bases). Between the trimmed V and J ends, which lost 2 bases and 4 bases, there was a span of 11 bases. Looked up from germline, CDR1 is MNHEY and CDR2 is SMNVEV (reference sequence). CDR3 length equals 14 residues. The CDR3 coding sequence is TGTGCCAGCAGTTTAATGGGGGGTGGCACTGAAGCTTTCTTT. It encodes CASSLMGGGTEAFF.

The chain joins TRBV5-1 to TRBJ1-1, with 9 bases identical to TRBD1. This CDR3 is 14 amino acids long. J was trimmed by 6 bases and V by 3 bases; bases with no gene match: 6. Germline CDR1 SGHRS, CDR2 YFSETQ. The CDR3: CASSSGQGTAEAFF. The CDR3 bases are TGCGCCAGCAGCTCCGGACAGGGGACGGCTGAAGCTTTCTTT.

The rearrangement links TRBV11-2 to TRBJ2-6; 9 bases match TRBD1. CDR1 is SGHAT, CDR2 FQNNGV, per germline. Trimming at V came to 5 bases and at J to 10 bases, leaving 3 bases not matched to a gene. The CDR3 covers 13 residues. CDR3 in DNA: TGTGCCAGCAGCGGGACAGGGTGGAACGTCCTGACTTTC. Its translation: CASSGTGWNVLTF.

V gene TRBV2 combines with J gene TRBJ2-2; TRBD2 agrees at 7 bases. V lost 2 bases to trimming and J lost 7 bases; unmatched junction nucleotides: 10. The CDR3 spans 16 residues. CDR1 is SNHLY and CDR2 is FYNNEI in the germline V gene. In nucleotides, the CDR3 is TGTGCCAGCAGTGAAATGGTAGCGGGTAATGACGGGGAGCTGTTTTTT. Residues: CASSEMVAGNDGELFF.

This clone appeared a single time. The chain combines TRBV5-4 with TRBJ2-5, with D tentatively TRBD2 (6 bases). Looked up from germline, CDR1 is SGHNT and CDR2 is YYREEE (reference sequence). This CDR3 region has 14 residues. Trimming removed 5 bases at V and 1 base at J, with 12 bases between. In DNA, the CDR3 is TGTGCCAGCAGGCTTTTCGGGGGCCAAGAGACCCAGTACTTC. Encoded protein: CASRLFGGQETQYF.

The chain has TRBV28 and TRBJ2-1; D gene uncertain. CDR1 and CDR2 (germline): MDHEN, SYDVKM. Trimming cost V 10 bases and J 0 bases, with 16 bases left between them. The CDR3 runs 15 residues. The CDR3, as DNA: TGTGCCACCCACGGCTCCATGAGCTCCTACAATGAGCAGTTCTTC. Residues: CATHGSMSSYNEQFF.

The chain has TRBV27 and TRBJ2-2; no definite D call. Germline-derived CDR1 and CDR2 are MNHEY and SMNVEV (reference sequence). This CDR3 is 14 amino acids long. V gave up 1 base and J gave up 5 bases, with 8 bases separating them. Here the CDR3 reads CASSLYPGTGELFF. As DNA, the CDR3 is TGTGCCAGCAGTTTATATCCCGGAACCGGGGAGCTGTTTTTT.

V and J are TRBV3-1 (or the pseudogene TRBV3-2) and TRBJ1-5; no clear D gene. V was pared by 0 bases and J by 0 bases, with 6 bases between. Germline CDR1 and CDR2: LGHDT and YNNKEL (reference sequence). CDR3 length: 15 residues. The CDR3 spells CASSQEYRSNQPQHF. The CDR3 DNA follows: TGTGCCAGCAGCCAAGAGTACCGTAGCAATCAGCCCCAGCATTTT.

V usage is TRBV28 and J usage is TRBJ2-5; 14 bases fit TRBD2. The CDR3 loop spans 18 amino acids. Per germline, CDR1 MDHEN and CDR2 SYDVKM. Unmatched junction bases numbered 8, after V lost 2 bases and J lost 3 bases. The CDR3 bases are TGTGCCAGCAGTTTAAGGCGAAGGACTAGCGGGAGGAAAGAGACCCAGTACTTC. Residues: CASSLRRRTSGRKETQYF.

The chain recombines TRBV30 with TRBJ1-1; tentative D call: TRBD1 (5 bases). The CDR3 totals 14 residues. Deletions cut 3 bases from V and 7 bases from J, with 18 bases between. The V gene's germline CDR1 is GTSNPN and CDR2 SVGIG (reference sequence). CDR3 DNA sequence: TGTGCCTGGAGCACCGGGACCGCTAACGGTGAAGCTTTCTTT. It yields the protein CAWSTGTANGEAFF.

This clone was observed once. The V and J genes are TRBV2 and TRBJ1-2, with TRBD1 matching 7 bases. J was trimmed by 4 bases and V by 7 bases; bases with no gene match: 6. Germline CDR1 and CDR2: SNHLY and FYNNEI. The CDR3 extends over 13 amino acids. CDR3 nucleotides: TGTGCCAGCATCGTACAGGGGTCCTATGGCTACACCTTC. It codes for CASIVQGSYGYTF.

The chain joins TRBV4-2 to TRBJ1-4; 9 bases fit TRBD1. Looked up from germline, CDR1 is LGHNA and CDR2 is YNFKEQ. After removal of 4 bases from V and 10 bases from J, the junction contained 10 bases not matched to a gene. CDR3 length: 15 residues. The DNA of the CDR3 is TGTGCCAGCAGCCCCTCCGGGACAGGGTTGGGAAAACTGTTTTTT. It yields the protein CASSPSGTGLGKLFF.

The rearrangement joins TRBV2 to TRBJ1-2; 10 bases align to TRBD1. Germline CDR1 reads SNHLY; CDR2 reads FYNNEI. The CDR3 sequence is 15 residues long. After removal of 4 bases from V and 4 bases from J, the junction contained 6 bases not matched to a gene. CDR3 protein: CASSVRQGAIYGYTF. DNA for the CDR3: TGTGCCAGCAGTGTCCGACAGGGGGCCATCTATGGCTACACCTTC.

The gene calls are TRBV4-1 and TRBJ1-4; a possible D gene is TRBD1 (5 bases). CDR1 is MGHRA and CDR2 is YSYEKL in the germline V gene. Trimming stripped 1 base from V and 5 bases from J, with 17 bases between. This CDR3 comprises 17 residues. In nucleotides, the CDR3 is TGCGCCAGCAGCCAAGCACATGGGGGGGGACTGAATGAAAAACTGTTTTTT. Amino acid sequence: CASSQAHGGGLNEKLFF.

The chain combines TRBV28 with TRBJ1-4; unclear D gene. CDR1 and CDR2 from the germline V gene are MDHEN and SYDVKM. V was cut by 1 base and J by 8 bases, with 11 bases left in between. The CDR3 runs to 14 residues. In DNA, the CDR3 is TGTGCCAGCAGTTTATTGCAGCCGAGGGAAAAACTGTTTTTT. Its protein product is CASSLLQPREKLFF.

Here the CDR3 reads CASSPLVGELFF. For the CDR3, the DNA is TGTGCCAGCTCACCGCTCGTAGGGGAGCTGTTTTTT. The chain recombines TRBV18 with TRBJ2-2; D is undetermined. Germline-derived CDR1 and CDR2 are KGHSH and LQKENI. V was clipped by 3 bases and J by 8 bases, with 7 bases between them. This CDR3 comprises 12 residues.

The chain joins TRBV7-9 to TRBJ2-5; 7 bases agree with TRBD2. Germline V gene sequence: CDR1 SEHNR, CDR2 FQNEAQ (reference sequence). The CDR3 contains 13 residues. With V trimmed by 3 bases and J by 8 bases, 6 bases remained unmatched. The CDR3 reads CASSFTGGITQYF. The CDR3 DNA follows: TGTGCCAGCAGCTTCACGGGGGGAATTACCCAGTACTTC.

The chain recombines TRBV30 with TRBJ1-6, with D uncertain. The CDR3 loop spans 11 amino acids. Germline CDR1 is GTSNPN and CDR2 is SVGIG (reference sequence). The V and J ends lost 2 bases and 10 bases respectively, with 6 bases between them. The chain's CDR3 is CAWSIQSPLHF. The CDR3 coding sequence is TGTGCCTGGAGTATACAGTCACCCCTCCACTTT. The full variable domain, with the rest looked up from reference TRBV30 and TRBJ1-6, is SQTIHQWPATLVQPVGSPLSLECTVEGTSNPNLYWYRQAAGRGLQLLFYSVGIGQISSEVPQNLSASRPQDRQFILSSKKLLLSDSGFYLCAWSIQSPLHFGNGTRLTVT.

V and J are TRBV21-1 and TRBJ2-7; whether TRBD1, the table's D call, matches the DNA was not checked. TRBV21-1 is a pseudogene locus. This CDR3 has 15 residues. CDR3 nucleotides: TGTGCCAGCAGCGCTCGACGCGGGACAGGTTATGAGCAGTACTTC. It codes for CASSARRGTGYEQYF.

The table lists this clone with a count of one. The chain employs TRBV7-6 and TRBJ2-7, with D possibly TRBD2 on 6 matching bases. The germline V gene has CDR1 SGHVS and CDR2 FNYEAQ. With 0 bases removed from V and 7 bases from J, the gap between germline ends came to 19 bases. The CDR3 runs 16 residues. This CDR3 is CASSLAPWTTSREQYF. The CDR3 DNA is TGTGCCAGCAGCTTAGCACCTTGGACTACGTCTCGGGAGCAGTACTTC.